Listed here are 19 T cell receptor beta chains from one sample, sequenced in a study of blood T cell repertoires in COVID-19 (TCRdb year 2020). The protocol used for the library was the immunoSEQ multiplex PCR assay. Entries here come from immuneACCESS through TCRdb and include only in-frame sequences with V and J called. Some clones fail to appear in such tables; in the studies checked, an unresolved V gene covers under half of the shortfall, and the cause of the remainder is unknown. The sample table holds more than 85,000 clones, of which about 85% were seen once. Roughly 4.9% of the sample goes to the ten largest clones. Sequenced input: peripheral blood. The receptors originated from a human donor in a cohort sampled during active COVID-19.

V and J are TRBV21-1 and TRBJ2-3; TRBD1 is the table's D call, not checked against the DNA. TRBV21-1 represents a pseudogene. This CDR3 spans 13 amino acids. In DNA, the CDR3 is TGTGCCAGCAGCAAACAGAGCACAGATACGCAGTATTTT. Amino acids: CASSKQSTDTQYF.

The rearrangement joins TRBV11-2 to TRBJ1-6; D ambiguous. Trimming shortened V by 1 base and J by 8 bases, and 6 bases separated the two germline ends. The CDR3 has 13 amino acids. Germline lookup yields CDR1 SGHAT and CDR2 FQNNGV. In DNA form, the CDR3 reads TGTGCCAGCAGCTTAGGGCAGGATTCACCCCTCCACTTT. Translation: CASSLGQDSPLHF.

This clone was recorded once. The CDR3 sequence: CASSLAYGRRQGFGEQYF. DNA for the CDR3: TGTGCCAGCAGCTTGGCCTACGGGCGGAGACAGGGCTTTGGCGAGCAGTACTTC. V and J are TRBV5-4 and TRBJ2-7; TRBD1 agrees at 7 bases. The CDR3 contains 18 residues. Germline CDR1 SGHNT, CDR2 YYREEE (reference sequence). Losses at the gene ends were 0 bases for V and 6 bases for J; bases not matched to a gene: 18.

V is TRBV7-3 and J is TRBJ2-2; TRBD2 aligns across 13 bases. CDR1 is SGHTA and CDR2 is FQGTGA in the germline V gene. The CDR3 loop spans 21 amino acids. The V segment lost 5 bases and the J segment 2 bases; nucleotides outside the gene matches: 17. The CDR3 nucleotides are TGTGCCAGCAGCGCACTAGGACAGGGGACTAGCGGGAAATATAACACCGGGGAGCTGTTTTTT. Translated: CASSALGQGTSGKYNTGELFF. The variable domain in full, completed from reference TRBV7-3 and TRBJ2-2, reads GAGVSQTPSNKVTEKGKYVELRCDPISGHTALYWYRQSLGQGPEFLIYFQGTGAADDSGLPNDRFFAVRPEGSVSTLKIQRTERGDSAVYLCASSALGQGTSGKYNTGELFFGEGSRLTVL.

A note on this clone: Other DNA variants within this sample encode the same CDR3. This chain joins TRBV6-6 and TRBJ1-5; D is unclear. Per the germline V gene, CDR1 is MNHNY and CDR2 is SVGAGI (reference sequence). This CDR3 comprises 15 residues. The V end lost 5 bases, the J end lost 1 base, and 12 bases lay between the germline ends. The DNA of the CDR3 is TGTGCCAGCAGTCCAGAAGGAGCCAGCAATCAGCCCCAGCATTTT. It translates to CASSPEGASNQPQHF.

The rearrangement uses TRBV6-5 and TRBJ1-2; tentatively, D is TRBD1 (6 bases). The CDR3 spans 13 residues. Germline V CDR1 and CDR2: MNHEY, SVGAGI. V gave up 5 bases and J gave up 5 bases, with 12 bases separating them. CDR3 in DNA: TGTGCCAGCAGTACCCAGGGGATTTATGGCTACACCTTC. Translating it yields CASSTQGIYGYTF.

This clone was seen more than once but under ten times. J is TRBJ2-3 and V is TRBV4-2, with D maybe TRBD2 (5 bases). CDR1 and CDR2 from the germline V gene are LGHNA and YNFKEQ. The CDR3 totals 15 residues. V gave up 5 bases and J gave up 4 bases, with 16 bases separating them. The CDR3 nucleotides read TGTGCCAGCAGCACTACTTCGGGATTCGCAGATACGCAGTATTTT. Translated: CASSTTSGFADTQYF.

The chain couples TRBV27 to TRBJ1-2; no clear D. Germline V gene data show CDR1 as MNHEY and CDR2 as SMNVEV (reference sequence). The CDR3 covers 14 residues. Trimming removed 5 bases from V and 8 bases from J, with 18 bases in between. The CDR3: CASSRTSSYGGYTF. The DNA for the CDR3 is TGTGCCAGCAGTCGGACTTCCTCTTATGGAGGCTACACCTTC.

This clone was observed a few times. CDR3 in amino acids: CASSPNTDTQYF. The CDR3 bases are TGTGCCAGCAGTCCTAACACAGATACGCAGTATTTT. The chain uses TRBV6-5 and TRBJ2-3; no firm D call. This CDR3 has 12 amino acids. V was trimmed by 5 bases and J by 2 bases, leaving 5 bases between them. Germline V gives CDR1 MNHEY, CDR2 SVGAGI.

The CDR3 spells CASSLGRTGTKNIQYF. The CDR3 DNA follows: TGTGCCAGCAGCTTAGGTCGGACAGGAACCAAAAACATTCAGTACTTC. The V call is TRBV7-9, the J call TRBJ2-4; TRBD1 matches at 7 bases. J gave up 2 bases and V 1 base, and 5 bases lay outside the gene matches. This CDR3 spans 16 amino acids. Germline CDR1 and CDR2: SEHNR and FQNEAQ (reference sequence).

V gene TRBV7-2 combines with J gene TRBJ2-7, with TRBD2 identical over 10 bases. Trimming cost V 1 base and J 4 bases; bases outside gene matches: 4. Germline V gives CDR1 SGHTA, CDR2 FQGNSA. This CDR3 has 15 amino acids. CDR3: CASSLEAGGRYEQYF. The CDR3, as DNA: TGTGCCAGCAGCTTAGAAGCGGGAGGGCGGTACGAGCAGTACTTC.

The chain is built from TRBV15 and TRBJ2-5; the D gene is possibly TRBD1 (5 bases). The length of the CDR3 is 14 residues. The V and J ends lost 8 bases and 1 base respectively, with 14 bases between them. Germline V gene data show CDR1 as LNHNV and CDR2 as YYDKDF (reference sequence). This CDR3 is CATQWGRAQETQYF. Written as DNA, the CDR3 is TGTGCCACCCAGTGGGGCAGGGCCCAAGAGACCCAGTACTTC. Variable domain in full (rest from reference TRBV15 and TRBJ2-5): DAMVIQNPRYQVTQFGKPVTLSCSQTLNHNVMYWYQQKSSQAPKLLFHYYDKDFNNEADTPDNFQSRRPNTSFCFLDIRSPGLGDTAMYLCATQWGRAQETQYFGPGTRLLVL.

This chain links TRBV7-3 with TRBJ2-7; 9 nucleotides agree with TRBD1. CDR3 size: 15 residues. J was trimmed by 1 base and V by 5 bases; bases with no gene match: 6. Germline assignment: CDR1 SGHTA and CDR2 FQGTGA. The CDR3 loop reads CASSPGQGRSYEQYF. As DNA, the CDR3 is TGTGCCAGCAGCCCGGGACAGGGCAGATCCTACGAGCAGTACTTC.

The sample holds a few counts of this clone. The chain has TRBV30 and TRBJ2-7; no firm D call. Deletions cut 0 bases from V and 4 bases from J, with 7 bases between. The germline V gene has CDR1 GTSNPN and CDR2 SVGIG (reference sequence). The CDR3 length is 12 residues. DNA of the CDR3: TGTGCCTGGAGTGTATCTTTTTACGAGCAGTACTTC. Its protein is CAWSVSFYEQYF.

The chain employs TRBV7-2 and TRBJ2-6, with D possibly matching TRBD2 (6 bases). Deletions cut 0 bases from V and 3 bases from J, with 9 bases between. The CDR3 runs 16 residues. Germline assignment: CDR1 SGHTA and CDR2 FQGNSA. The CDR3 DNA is TGTGCCAGCAGCTTAGCTGGGGGGAATGGGGCCAACGTCCTGACTTTC. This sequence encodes CASSLAGGNGANVLTF.

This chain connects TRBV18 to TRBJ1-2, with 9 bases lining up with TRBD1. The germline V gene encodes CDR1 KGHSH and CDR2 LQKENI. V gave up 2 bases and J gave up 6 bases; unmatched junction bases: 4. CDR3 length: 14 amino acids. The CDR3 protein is CASSPADRGNGYTF. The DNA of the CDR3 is TGTGCCAGCTCACCAGCGGACAGGGGAAATGGCTACACCTTC. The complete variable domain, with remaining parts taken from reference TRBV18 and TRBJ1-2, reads NAGVMQNPRHLVRRRGQEARLRCSPMKGHSHVYWYRQLPEEGLKFMVYLQKENIIDESGMPKERFSAEFPKEGPSILRIQQVVRGDSAAYFCASSPADRGNGYTFGSGTRLTVV.

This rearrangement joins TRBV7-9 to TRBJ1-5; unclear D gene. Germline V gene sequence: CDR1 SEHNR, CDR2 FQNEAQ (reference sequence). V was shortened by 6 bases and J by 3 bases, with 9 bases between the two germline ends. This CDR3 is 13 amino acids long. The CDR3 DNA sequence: TGTGCCAGCAGAGCAGGAATCAATCAGCCCCAGCATTTT. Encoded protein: CASRAGINQPQHF.

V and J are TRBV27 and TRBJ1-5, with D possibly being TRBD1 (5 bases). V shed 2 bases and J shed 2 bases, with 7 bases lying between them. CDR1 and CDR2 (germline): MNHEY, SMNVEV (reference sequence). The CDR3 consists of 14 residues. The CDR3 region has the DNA TGTGCCAGCAGTTTAGCGGGGGGCAATCAGCCCCAGCATTTT. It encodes CASSLAGGNQPQHF.

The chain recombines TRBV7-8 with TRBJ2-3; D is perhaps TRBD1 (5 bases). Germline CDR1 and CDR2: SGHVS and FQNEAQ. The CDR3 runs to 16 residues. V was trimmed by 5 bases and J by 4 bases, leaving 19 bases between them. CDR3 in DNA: TGTGCCAGCAGCGGAATCGGGCAGGGTTGGGCAGATACGCAGTATTTT. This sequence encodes CASSGIGQGWADTQYF.